This T cell receptor beta chain was documented in a study of cytomegalovirus exposure and HLA in healthy donors. Points from the study as a whole: By HLA locus, TCR association rates varied in a later analysis, with DRB1 showing the most and HLA-C the fewest.

Unmatched junction bases numbered 4, after V lost 3 bases and J lost 2 bases. CDR3 length equals 14 residues. CDR1 is MGHDK and CDR2 is SYGVNS in the germline V gene. It was with 60 Vbeta and 13 Jbeta primers that the PCR ran. Produced via immunoSEQ multiplex PCR; TCRdb's table is partial and in-frame only. This table holds about 200,000 clones, roughly 85% found once. A note on this clone: Its antigen is undetermined.

At collection, donors were nominally healthy, but unrecorded immune exposures were probable. This TCR was sampled from a woman in her forties or fifties in good health and CMV-seronegative. Sequencing input: PBMCs. The chain recombines TRBV25-1 with TRBJ2-7; TRBD2 matches at 7 bases. This chain's CDR3 is CASSDGRNAYEQYF. In DNA form, the CDR3 reads TGTGCCAGCAGTGACGGGAGGAACGCCTACGAGCAGTACTTC.